The entry below describes one T cell receptor beta chain. Its matching antigen is unknown. There are 14 residues in the CDR3. The germline V gene has CDR1 DFQATT and CDR2 SNEGSKA (reference sequence). This sample is part of a study of T-cell memory formation after mild COVID-19. TCRdb fed the 5' RACE reads into MiXCR, producing one record per CDR3 protein. There are hundreds of thousands of distinct CDR3 sequences in the sample; about a quarter occur only once, and 10% to 15% lies in the top ten. Study results and caveats: Specificity for SARS-CoV-2 was not confirmed among the second-wave clones peaking on day 37. Clones contracting across day 15 to 85 had a balanced CD4/CD8 profile; later expanding clones leaned CD4+.

The sample was PBMCs or a T cell subset sorted from them (not recorded which). The origin of this receptor is an adult woman who had mild COVID-19 (a few samples of this study predate the infection). Cell type and time point are not known. This sequence joins TRBV20-1 and TRBJ2-1; possible D gene TRBD2, 6 bases. This CDR3 is CRTSPLAEAHEQFF. The DNA for the CDR3 is TGCAGGACTAGTCCGTTAGCCGAAGCTCATGAGCAGTTCTTC.